This T cell receptor beta chain appears in the sequencing data of a study of CD8 T cells in ankylosing spondylitis. Study-wide findings and caveats: Seven or eight highly homologous variants made up a TCR beta motif, and this motif appeared characteristic of ankylosing spondylitis blood.

The germline gives CDR1 DFQATT, CDR2 SNEGSKA (reference sequence). This CDR3 has 12 residues. TCRdb re-derived calls from the 5' RACE reads in MiXCR, one entry per CDR3 protein. This table holds 200,000 to 300,000 distinct CDR3 sequences, over 30% found once. About this clonotype itself: Its antigen is unidentified.

Sequenced material: blood, either unsorted or a sorted T cell fraction (not recorded which). This receptor was taken from a male donor with ankylosing spondylitis or in good health (not recorded which). This chain uses TRBV20-1 with TRBJ2-7, with TRBD1 as a possible D gene (6 bases). The CDR3 DNA reads as TGCAGCGCCCGGGACAACCTCTACGAGCAGTACTTC. Protein product: CSARDNLYEQYF.